This is a list of T cell receptor beta chains from one sample in a study of tumor and adjacent non-tumor tissue in lung cancer. One entry per CDR3 protein results from TCRdb running MiXCR on the multiplex PCR reads. In the table there are 100,000 to 150,000 distinct CDR3 sequences, around three fifths of which are singletons. The sequencing sample was made of lung tumor tissue. The receptors stem from a man between 25 and 39 years old with non-small cell lung cancer. Each CDR3 is given with its conserved first and last residue. Fields, in order: D gene, clone size, J gene, V gene, CDR3 DNA, CDR3 protein. A D gene is named only where the DNA matches it firmly. Size is omitted from some rows. Given values are once, few, many or a class for expanded clones.

d_gene: TRBD1
abundance: -
j_gene: TRBJ1-4
v_gene: TRBV4-2
CDR3nt: TGTGTCAGCAGCCAAAGGGGACAGGGTGAAAAACTGTTTTTT
CDR3aa: CVSSQRGQGEKLFF

d_gene: TRBD1
abundance: many
j_gene: TRBJ1-1
v_gene: TRBV29-1
CDR3nt: TGCAGCGCCGGGACAGGGAACACTGAAGCTTTCTTT
CDR3aa: CSAGTGNTEAFF

d_gene: -
abundance: -
j_gene: TRBJ2-5
v_gene: TRBV6-1
CDR3nt: TGTGCCAGCGGTGCTCGACAGGATCTGGGGACCCAGTACTTC
CDR3aa: CASGARQDLGTQYF

d_gene: TRBD1
abundance: few
j_gene: TRBJ1-3
v_gene: TRBV7-2
CDR3nt: TGTGCCAGCAGCTTAGGGACAGGGGTGGGCACCATATATTTT
CDR3aa: CASSLGTGVGTIYF

d_gene: -
abundance: -
j_gene: TRBJ2-1
v_gene: TRBV24-1
CDR3nt: TGTGCCATCAGTGATTTTACATTAACGGGGCACAATGAGCAGTTCTTC
CDR3aa: CAISDFTLTGHNEQFF

d_gene: TRBD1
abundance: many
j_gene: TRBJ2-2
v_gene: TRBV4-3
CDR3nt: TGCGCCAGCAGCTCGGGACAGGGAGTCACCGGGGAGCTGTTTTTT
CDR3aa: CASSSGQGVTGELFF

d_gene: -
abundance: medium-sized
j_gene: TRBJ2-7
v_gene: TRBV4-3
CDR3nt: TGCGCCAGCAGCCTTTTTGGGGGGCCCTACGAGCAGTACTTC
CDR3aa: CASSLFGGPYEQYF

d_gene: TRBD2
abundance: many
j_gene: TRBJ2-1
v_gene: TRBV6-5
CDR3nt: TGTGCCAGCAGTCTCTCCTGGCGGGGGGGCTCTTACAATGAGCAGTTCTTC
CDR3aa: CASSLSWRGGSYNEQFF

d_gene: TRBD2
abundance: many
j_gene: TRBJ2-2
v_gene: TRBV4-2
CDR3nt: TGTGCCAGCAGCCAAGAACTAGCGGGGGTTAACACCGGGGAGCTGTTTTTT
CDR3aa: CASSQELAGVNTGELFF

d_gene: -
abundance: -
j_gene: TRBJ2-7
v_gene: TRBV6-5
CDR3nt: TGTGCCAGCAGCTACTTTAGGGACTCCTACGAGCAGTACTTC
CDR3aa: CASSYFRDSYEQYF

d_gene: -
abundance: once
j_gene: TRBJ2-1
v_gene: TRBV11-3
CDR3nt: TGTGCCAGCGGCTTAGGGGGGATCAATGAGCAGTTCTTC
CDR3aa: CASGLGGINEQFF

d_gene: -
abundance: -
j_gene: TRBJ2-5
v_gene: TRBV12-3/TRBV12-4
CDR3nt: TGTGCCAGCAGTCAGGGACGGACCCAAGAGACCCATTACTTC
CDR3aa: CASSQGRTQETHYF

d_gene: -
abundance: many
j_gene: TRBJ1-6
v_gene: TRBV4-3
CDR3nt: TGCGCCAGCAGCCCCGGGGCCAGGAATAATTCACCCCTCCACTTT
CDR3aa: CASSPGARNNSPLHF

d_gene: -
abundance: -
j_gene: TRBJ1-6
v_gene: TRBV11-2
CDR3nt: TGTGCGAGCAGCCATTTAACGAATAATTCAGCCCTCCACTTT
CDR3aa: CASSHLTNNSALHF

d_gene: -
abundance: once
j_gene: TRBJ2-5
v_gene: TRBV5-4
CDR3nt: TGTGCCAGCAGCCTCGGACAGAAACGAGAGACCCAGTACTTC
CDR3aa: CASSLGQKRETQYF

d_gene: -
abundance: few
j_gene: TRBJ1-1
v_gene: TRBV7-6
CDR3nt: TGTGCCAGCAGCCAGTCCTGGAACACTGAAGCTTTCTTT
CDR3aa: CASSQSWNTEAFF

d_gene: -
abundance: -
j_gene: TRBJ2-7
v_gene: TRBV14
CDR3nt: TGTGCCAGCAACCAAGAACAGGGCACTTACTATGAGCAGTACTTC
CDR3aa: CASNQEQGTYYEQYF

d_gene: TRBD1
abundance: -
j_gene: TRBJ1-5
v_gene: TRBV20-1
CDR3nt: TGCAATGCTACTACAGGGGACACTCAGCCCCAGCATTTT
CDR3aa: CNATTGDTQPQHF

d_gene: -
abundance: -
j_gene: TRBJ2-7
v_gene: TRBV4-2
CDR3nt: TGTGCCAGCAGCCAAGACTTCCTGGGCTACGAGCTGTACTTC
CDR3aa: CASSQDFLGYELYF

d_gene: -
abundance: -
j_gene: TRBJ2-3
v_gene: TRBV25-1
CDR3nt: TGTGCCAGCAGTGAACCGGGTAACAATCAGCCCCAGTATTTT
CDR3aa: CASSEPGNNQPQYF

d_gene: TRBD2
abundance: -
j_gene: TRBJ2-1
v_gene: TRBV29-1
CDR3nt: TGCAGCGTCATGATCGCCCCTAGCGGGAGTGCCGATGAGCAGTTCTTC
CDR3aa: CSVMIAPSGSADEQFF

d_gene: -
abundance: -
j_gene: TRBJ2-1
v_gene: TRBV6-2/TRBV6-3
CDR3nt: TGTGTCAGCAGTTCTCACACTGATTACTCCTACAATGAGCAGTTCTTC
CDR3aa: CVSSSHTDYSYNEQFF

d_gene: -
abundance: -
j_gene: TRBJ2-5
v_gene: TRBV29-1
CDR3nt: TGCAGCGTTGGGCTAGTACAAGAGCCCCAGTACTTC
CDR3aa: CSVGLVQEPQYF

d_gene: -
abundance: -
j_gene: TRBJ1-6
v_gene: TRBV20-1
CDR3nt: TGCGGTGCTAGGGAAACCGGGCCTTATAATTCACCCCTCCACTTT
CDR3aa: CGARETGPYNSPLHF

d_gene: -
abundance: many
j_gene: TRBJ2-1
v_gene: TRBV4-1
CDR3nt: TGCGCCAGCAGCCCCGGACAGAATTTTGCCAATGAGCAGTTCTTC
CDR3aa: CASSPGQNFANEQFF

d_gene: TRBD2
abundance: few
j_gene: TRBJ2-7
v_gene: TRBV20-1
CDR3nt: TGCAGTGCTAGAGATGGACTAGCGTACGGGCAGTATTTC
CDR3aa: CSARDGLAYGQYF

d_gene: -
abundance: many
j_gene: TRBJ2-5
v_gene: TRBV11-2
CDR3nt: TGTGCCAGCAGCTCCCCCGGGACACCACAAGAGACCCAGTACTTC
CDR3aa: CASSSPGTPQETQYF

d_gene: TRBD1
abundance: many
j_gene: TRBJ2-3
v_gene: TRBV29-1
CDR3nt: TGCAGCGTGGGGACAGGGTTCACAGATACGCAGTATTTT
CDR3aa: CSVGTGFTDTQYF

d_gene: TRBD2
abundance: -
j_gene: TRBJ2-5
v_gene: TRBV6-1
CDR3nt: TGTGCCAGCAGTAAAGCTTGGTCTAGCGGGAGTTGTTTGGAAGAGACCCAGTACTTC
CDR3aa: CASSKAWSSGSCLEETQYF

d_gene: -
abundance: -
j_gene: TRBJ1-1
v_gene: TRBV12-3/TRBV12-4
CDR3nt: TGTGCCAGCAGTTTAGAGAAGGTTAGATCTGAAGCTTTCTTT
CDR3aa: CASSLEKVRSEAFF

d_gene: TRBD2
abundance: many
j_gene: TRBJ2-5
v_gene: TRBV20-1
CDR3nt: TGCAGTGCTAAACGGGGGGAAGAGACCCAGTACTTC
CDR3aa: CSAKRGEETQYF

d_gene: -
abundance: -
j_gene: TRBJ1-2
v_gene: TRBV5-4
CDR3nt: TGTGCCAGCGGCTTGTATAGTCGGACAGATGGCTACACCTTC
CDR3aa: CASGLYSRTDGYTF

d_gene: TRBD1
abundance: -
j_gene: TRBJ1-6
v_gene: TRBV6-2/TRBV6-3
CDR3nt: TGTGCCAGCAGTTCAGGACAGGGGGTTTCACACCTCCACTTC
CDR3aa: CASSSGQGVSHLHF

d_gene: TRBD2
abundance: -
j_gene: TRBJ2-1
v_gene: TRBV6-1
CDR3nt: TGTACCGGAGGGCGGGAGGGCAATGAGCAGTTCTTC
CDR3aa: CTGGREGNEQFF

d_gene: TRBD2
abundance: -
j_gene: TRBJ2-1
v_gene: TRBV4-1
CDR3nt: TGCGCCAGCAGCCAACTAAGCGGGAGGGCCGACAATGTGCACTTCTTC
CDR3aa: CASSQLSGRADNVHFF

d_gene: -
abundance: -
j_gene: TRBJ2-5
v_gene: TRBV6-2/TRBV6-3
CDR3nt: TGTGTTAGCACCCCCTTGCAGCTTGGGGAGACCCAGTACTTC
CDR3aa: CVSTPLQLGETQYF

d_gene: -
abundance: few
j_gene: TRBJ1-2
v_gene: TRBV25-1
CDR3nt: TGTGCCAGCACCATGGGGGCTTACTATGGCTACACCTTC
CDR3aa: CASTMGAYYGYTF

d_gene: -
abundance: many
j_gene: TRBJ1-2
v_gene: TRBV20-1
CDR3nt: TGCAGTGGGCAGGCCCCTTTGCCCTATGGCTACACCTTC
CDR3aa: CSGQAPLPYGYTF

d_gene: TRBD2
abundance: -
j_gene: TRBJ2-2
v_gene: TRBV6-2/TRBV6-3
CDR3nt: TGTGCCAGCAGTTACCCTGGACTAGCGCTGGCCACCGGGGAGCTGTTTTTT
CDR3aa: CASSYPGLALATGELFF